Sequencing of this T cell receptor beta chain was carried out in a study of neurological immune-mediated disorders. The unsorted libraries were prepared from 2 million PBMCs (stored at -80 C). Synthesis of cDNA was performed by 5'RACE using 10-nucleotide random UMIs. Sequencing runs each yielded over 190 million TCR-beta sequences from 15-18 subjects. MiXCR, applied by TCRdb to the 5' RACE reads, yields one record per CDR3 protein. The sample contains under 80,000 distinct CDR3 sequences, roughly 10% of which appear only once. As for this clonotype: The target antigen is unknown.

Broader study findings: The absence of any CDR3 amino acid sequence shared by expanded clones across subjects suggests that repertoires were private in all groups.

V gave up 5 bases and J gave up 5 bases; unmatched junction bases: 7. Germline V gene data show CDR1 as MNHEY and CDR2 as SMNVEV (reference sequence). The CDR3 extends over 15 amino acids. Sequencing input: PBMCs. The chain employs TRBV27 and TRBJ2-1; TRBD2 matches at 9 bases. This clonotype was sampled from a man between 50 and 59 years old in good health. CDR3 region: CASSVPTSGHNEQFF. CDR3 sequence (DNA): TGTGCCAGCAGTGTCCCGACTAGCGGCCACAATGAGCAGTTCTTC.